The source of this TCR beta chain is a study of blood T cell repertoires in COVID-19. This table comes from immunoSEQ multiplex PCR, and its TCRdb copy is limited to in-frame clones, with some not included. The sample has tens of thousands of clones, roughly 90% seen once. The germline V and J ends were trimmed by 0 bases and 5 bases, with 11 bases remaining between them. Germline V CDR1 and CDR2: LNHNV, YYDKDF (reference sequence). The CDR3 consists of 15 residues. This clone was detected a few times. The source material was peripheral blood. The chain has TRBV15 and TRBJ1-5; TRBD1 is a possible D gene (5 bases). This clonotype originated in an older woman with active COVID-19. The CDR3: CATSRDGTGDQPQHF. The CDR3 nucleotides are TGTGCCACCAGCAGAGATGGGACGGGGGATCAGCCCCAGCATTTT.